This T cell receptor (beta chain) was obtained from a study of blood T cell repertoires in COVID-19. Overall study: The cDNA or gDNA used as material had been derived from T cells, B-cell-depleted T cells, or PBMCs.

CDR1 is MDHEN and CDR2 is SYDVKM in the germline V gene. This CDR3 is built from 16 residues. With 5 bases clipped from V and 0 bases from J, the junction kept 6 bases outside the gene matches. In the authors' methods: Amplification with reference gene primers provided the estimates of nucleated cell counts. TCRdb's table, derived via immunoSEQ multiplex PCR, lists solely in-frame clones and lacks some. V and J calls and clone size are given by that table; D and trimming were obtained from the DNA. This sample carries about 55,000 clones, roughly 86% of them seen once, and the ten largest clones take 3.6%.

This rearrangement joins TRBV28 to TRBJ2-3, with TRBD1 matching over 9 bases. Material for sequencing was peripheral blood. This clonotype was sampled from a middle-aged man with COVID-19, enrolled during active disease. The CDR3 DNA is TGTGCCAGCAGTCCCGCCGGGACAGGGAGCACAGATACGCAGTATTTT. Translating it yields CASSPAGTGSTDTQYF.